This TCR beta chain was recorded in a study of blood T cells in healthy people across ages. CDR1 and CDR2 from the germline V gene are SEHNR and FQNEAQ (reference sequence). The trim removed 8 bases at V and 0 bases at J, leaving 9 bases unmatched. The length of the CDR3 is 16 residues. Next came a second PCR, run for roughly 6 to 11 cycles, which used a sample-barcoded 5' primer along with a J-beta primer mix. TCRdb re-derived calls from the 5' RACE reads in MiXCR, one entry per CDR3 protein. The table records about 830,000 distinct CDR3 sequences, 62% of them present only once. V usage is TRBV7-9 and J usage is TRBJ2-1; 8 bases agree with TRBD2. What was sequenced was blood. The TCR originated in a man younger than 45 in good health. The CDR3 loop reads CASPSGGTSSYNEQFF. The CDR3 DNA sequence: TGTGCCAGCCCGAGCGGGGGCACCAGCTCCTACAATGAGCAGTTCTTC.